A selection of T cell receptor beta chains follows, all from one sample in a study of shared clonotypes between healthy human individuals. Profiled with immunoSEQ multiplex PCR; TCRdb holds only in-frame clones, not every one. The sample holds 2 million to 2.5 million clones, approximately 95% seen once. The sample taken for sequencing was naive CD4+ T cells from PBMCs. Source of these receptors: a man younger than 35 in good health. Some clones in this sample may be carry-over from other donors' samples. Both conserved end residues are part of each CDR3. The D gene is left open where the match is weak. Clone size is given for some rows only: seen once, a few or many times, or a class if the clone is expanded.

clone size: once
V gene: TRBV7-2
J gene: TRBJ2-5
D gene: .
CDR3 DNA: TGTGCCAGCAGCCCGACGACAGGCTTTTACCAAGAGACCCAGTACTTC
CDR3 protein: CASSPTTGFYQETQYF

clone size: .
V gene: TRBV9
J gene: TRBJ1-1
D gene: .
CDR3 DNA: TGTGCCAGCAGCAAAGGGGGGACCATGAACACTGAAGCTTTCTTT
CDR3 protein: CASSKGGTMNTEAFF

clone size: once
V gene: TRBV7-9
J gene: TRBJ1-5
D gene: .
CDR3 DNA: TGTGCCAGCAGCTCGTCCTCAGCCCACCAGCCCCAGCATTTT
CDR3 protein: CASSSSSAHQPQHF

clone size: .
V gene: TRBV5-1
J gene: TRBJ1-6
D gene: TRBD1
CDR3 DNA: TGCGCCAGCAGTAGGGACAGGGGTAATTCACCCCTCCACTTT
CDR3 protein: CASSRDRGNSPLHF

clone size: .
V gene: TRBV5-1
J gene: TRBJ2-7
D gene: TRBD2
CDR3 DNA: TGCGCCAGCAGCTTGGCGACTAGCGCTACCTACGAGCAGTACTTC
CDR3 protein: CASSLATSATYEQYF

clone size: .
V gene: TRBV5-4
J gene: TRBJ2-7
D gene: .
CDR3 DNA: TGTGCCAGCAGCTTGGGCAGTCGGGACGAGCAGTACTTC
CDR3 protein: CASSLGSRDEQYF

clone size: .
V gene: TRBV6-5
J gene: TRBJ2-7
D gene: TRBD1
CDR3 DNA: TGTGCCACGCATTTTACAGGGGGCTACGAGCAGTACTTC
CDR3 protein: CATHFTGGYEQYF

clone size: .
V gene: TRBV7-2
J gene: TRBJ1-3
D gene: .
CDR3 DNA: TGTGCCAGCAGCTTATTAGGGCTCGGAAACACCATATATTTT
CDR3 protein: CASSLLGLGNTIYF

clone size: .
V gene: TRBV2
J gene: TRBJ2-7
D gene: TRBD2
CDR3 DNA: TGTGCCAGCACCGGACTAGCGGGAGTTTGGGAGCAGTACTTC
CDR3 protein: CASTGLAGVWEQYF

clone size: .
V gene: TRBV6-6
J gene: TRBJ2-5
D gene: TRBD2
CDR3 DNA: TGTGCCAGCAGTCCACCGGGGCGGGGGAAACAAGAGACCCAGTACTTC
CDR3 protein: CASSPPGRGKQETQYF

clone size: .
V gene: TRBV4-1
J gene: TRBJ2-6
D gene: TRBD1
CDR3 DNA: TGCGCCAGCAGCCAAGCCTCGAACCGGGACAGAAAGAGCTCTGGGGCCAACGTCCTGACTTTC
CDR3 protein: CASSQASNRDRKSSGANVLTF

clone size: many
V gene: TRBV18
J gene: TRBJ2-5
D gene: .
CDR3 DNA: TGTGCCAGCTCACCCCAAGAGACCCAGTACTTC
CDR3 protein: CASSPQETQYF

clone size: .
V gene: TRBV5-1
J gene: TRBJ1-1
D gene: .
CDR3 DNA: TGCGCCAGCAGCCAGGGGCCGTGGATGAACACTGAAGCTTTCTTT
CDR3 protein: CASSQGPWMNTEAFF

clone size: .
V gene: TRBV11-1
J gene: TRBJ1-5
D gene: TRBD1
CDR3 DNA: TGTGCCAGCAGCTTGGACAGGGGAAAGGGCAATCAGCCCCAGCATTTT
CDR3 protein: CASSLDRGKGNQPQHF

clone size: .
V gene: TRBV11-1
J gene: TRBJ1-1
D gene: .
CDR3 DNA: TGTGCCAGCAGCTTCGGGCGGAACACTGAAGCTTTCTTT
CDR3 protein: CASSFGRNTEAFF

clone size: .
V gene: TRBV5-1
J gene: TRBJ2-3
D gene: TRBD2
CDR3 DNA: TGCGCCAGCCGCTCATTGTTAGCGGGGCTCACAGATACGCAGTATTTT
CDR3 protein: CASRSLLAGLTDTQYF

clone size: .
V gene: TRBV2
J gene: TRBJ1-1
D gene: .
CDR3 DNA: TGTGCCAGCAATTGGGGGACGAACACTGAAGCTTTCTTT
CDR3 protein: CASNWGTNTEAFF

clone size: .
V gene: TRBV7-3
J gene: TRBJ2-1
D gene: TRBD2
CDR3 DNA: TGTGCCAGCAGCAACGGACTAGCGGTTTACAATGAGCAGTTCTTC
CDR3 protein: CASSNGLAVYNEQFF

clone size: .
V gene: TRBV5-1
J gene: TRBJ1-1
D gene: TRBD1
CDR3 DNA: TGCGCCAGCAGCTTGGCCCTGACAGGGGGCTCGAACGAAGCTTTCTTT
CDR3 protein: CASSLALTGGSNEAFF

clone size: .
V gene: TRBV7-3
J gene: TRBJ1-5
D gene: TRBD1
CDR3 DNA: TGTGCCAGCAGCCCCTCCTCGGGACAGCGGGAGTATCGGGATCAGCCCCAGCATTTT
CDR3 protein: CASSPSSGQREYRDQPQHF

clone size: .
V gene: TRBV6-1
J gene: TRBJ1-1
D gene: .
CDR3 DNA: TGTGTGAGCAGGAACACTGAAGCTTTCTTT
CDR3 protein: CVSRNTEAFF

clone size: .
V gene: TRBV2
J gene: TRBJ1-1
D gene: .
CDR3 DNA: TGTGCCAGCAGTGACGAAGGGGTAGACACTGAAGCTTTCTTT
CDR3 protein: CASSDEGVDTEAFF

clone size: .
V gene: TRBV4-3
J gene: TRBJ1-4
D gene: TRBD1
CDR3 DNA: TGCGCCAGCAGCCTCGGGGGCAGGGGGGAAAAACTGTTTTTT
CDR3 protein: CASSLGGRGEKLFF

clone size: .
V gene: TRBV9
J gene: TRBJ2-3
D gene: .
CDR3 DNA: TGTGCCAGCAGCGTACGGGGGACATTTAACACAGATACGCAGTATTTT
CDR3 protein: CASSVRGTFNTDTQYF

clone size: .
V gene: TRBV5-1
J gene: TRBJ2-1
D gene: .
CDR3 DNA: TGCGCCAGCAGCTTAGGGGCGGTCAATGAGCAGTTCTTC
CDR3 protein: CASSLGAVNEQFF

clone size: .
V gene: TRBV7-2
J gene: TRBJ2-7
D gene: .
CDR3 DNA: TGTGCCAGCAGCTTAGATTCTGGGTCCCTCTACGAGCAGTACTTC
CDR3 protein: CASSLDSGSLYEQYF

clone size: .
V gene: TRBV25-1
J gene: TRBJ2-1
D gene: TRBD2
CDR3 DNA: TGTGCCAGCAGTGAATACCGGCCTTGGCGGGAGGGGAATGAGCAGTTCTTC
CDR3 protein: CASSEYRPWREGNEQFF

clone size: .
V gene: TRBV6-1
J gene: TRBJ2-1
D gene: TRBD2
CDR3 DNA: TGTGCCAGCAGAGGCAGGCCGGGGGGTGAGCAGTTCTTC
CDR3 protein: CASRGRPGGEQFF

clone size: .
V gene: TRBV5-5
J gene: TRBJ2-3
D gene: .
CDR3 DNA: TGTGCCAGCAGCTTGCTTGGCCAGAGACTACGAAATACGCAGTATTTT
CDR3 protein: CASSLLGQRLRNTQYF

clone size: .
V gene: TRBV18
J gene: TRBJ2-4
D gene: .
CDR3 DNA: TGTGCCAGCTCACCATCGGTAGGGGCCAAAAACATTCAGTACTTC
CDR3 protein: CASSPSVGAKNIQYF

clone size: .
V gene: TRBV5-5
J gene: TRBJ2-1
D gene: TRBD2
CDR3 DNA: TGTGCCAGCAGCTTCCGGGGGGACCCAAATAATGAGCAGTTCTTC
CDR3 protein: CASSFRGDPNNEQFF

clone size: .
V gene: TRBV5-5
J gene: TRBJ2-1
D gene: .
CDR3 DNA: TGTGCCAGCAGCCGGACACCTTACAATGAGCAGTTCTTC
CDR3 protein: CASSRTPYNEQFF

clone size: .
V gene: TRBV11-2
J gene: TRBJ2-2
D gene: TRBD2
CDR3 DNA: TGTGCCAGCAGCGAGACTAGCGGGAGCCCCGGGGAGCTGTTTTTT
CDR3 protein: CASSETSGSPGELFF

clone size: .
V gene: TRBV28
J gene: TRBJ1-5
D gene: .
CDR3 DNA: TGTGCCAGCAGTTCCTCTGGCAATCAGCCCCAGCATTTT
CDR3 protein: CASSSSGNQPQHF

clone size: .
V gene: TRBV10-3
J gene: TRBJ2-7
D gene: .
CDR3 DNA: TGTGCCATCAGGGGGGAGTCCGAGCAGTACTTC
CDR3 protein: CAIRGESEQYF

clone size: once
V gene: TRBV4-1
J gene: TRBJ2-3
D gene: TRBD2
CDR3 DNA: TGCGCCAGCAGCCACGTCCCAGGACTAGCGGGAACAGATACGCAGTATTTT
CDR3 protein: CASSHVPGLAGTDTQYF

clone size: .
V gene: TRBV4-2
J gene: TRBJ2-7
D gene: TRBD2
CDR3 DNA: TGTGCCAGCAGCCTCGGACTAGCGGAAATTCTCTCCTACGAGCAGTACTTC
CDR3 protein: CASSLGLAEILSYEQYF

clone size: .
V gene: TRBV28
J gene: TRBJ1-5
D gene: .
CDR3 DNA: TGTGCCAGCAGTTTAACCAATCAGCCCCAGCATTTT
CDR3 protein: CASSLTNQPQHF

clone size: .
V gene: TRBV28
J gene: TRBJ2-4
D gene: .
CDR3 DNA: TGTGCCAGCAGTTCCGGACTCTGGGAGGCCAAAAACATTCAGTACTTC
CDR3 protein: CASSSGLWEAKNIQYF

clone size: .
V gene: TRBV28
J gene: TRBJ1-2
D gene: TRBD1
CDR3 DNA: TGTGCCAGCAGCCTATTAAGGGGGCCTAACTATGGCTACACCTTC
CDR3 protein: CASSLLRGPNYGYTF

clone size: .
V gene: TRBV27
J gene: TRBJ2-1
D gene: .
CDR3 DNA: TGTGCCAGGATAAGAAGTAGCTCCTACAATGAGCAGTTCTTC
CDR3 protein: CARIRSSSYNEQFF

clone size: .
V gene: TRBV6-5
J gene: TRBJ1-1
D gene: .
CDR3 DNA: TGTGCCAGCAGGACCCCTTTCGGAGGCGAGGCTGAAGCTTTCTTT
CDR3 protein: CASRTPFGGEAEAFF

clone size: .
V gene: TRBV18
J gene: TRBJ1-5
D gene: .
CDR3 DNA: TGTGCCAGCTTACAGGGTCCCAATCAGCCCCAGCATTTT
CDR3 protein: CASLQGPNQPQHF

clone size: .
V gene: TRBV28
J gene: TRBJ1-4
D gene: TRBD1
CDR3 DNA: TGTGCCAGCAGTCCCCAGGGGGCATCAAATGAAAAACTGTTTTTT
CDR3 protein: CASSPQGASNEKLFF

clone size: .
V gene: TRBV7-9
J gene: TRBJ2-1
D gene: .
CDR3 DNA: TGTGCCAGCAGCGCGGACGGCTACAATGAGCAGTTCTTC
CDR3 protein: CASSADGYNEQFF

clone size: .
V gene: TRBV7-2
J gene: TRBJ1-5
D gene: TRBD1
CDR3 DNA: TGTGCCAGCAGCTTAGGGACAGGGACCTATAGCAATCAGCCCCAGCATTTT
CDR3 protein: CASSLGTGTYSNQPQHF

clone size: .
V gene: TRBV7-3
J gene: TRBJ1-1
D gene: .
CDR3 DNA: TGTGCCAGCAGCTTAAGGGAGGGCACTGAAGCTTTCTTT
CDR3 protein: CASSLREGTEAFF

clone size: .
V gene: TRBV11-2
J gene: TRBJ1-2
D gene: .
CDR3 DNA: TGTGCCAGCAGCTTAAGGTGGGGTCCGGGGGCGCCCCGAGAGGGCTACACCTTC
CDR3 protein: CASSLRWGPGAPREGYTF

clone size: .
V gene: TRBV4-2
J gene: TRBJ2-4
D gene: TRBD2
CDR3 DNA: TGTGCCAGCAGCCGGGGACTAGCGGGAGGGCCGAACATTCAGTACTTC
CDR3 protein: CASSRGLAGGPNIQYF

clone size: .
V gene: TRBV5-1
J gene: TRBJ1-1
D gene: .
CDR3 DNA: TGCGCCAGCAGCATCACCCGTCGTGGAACAGGGACCTCGAGCACTGAAGCTTTCTTT
CDR3 protein: CASSITRRGTGTSSTEAFF

clone size: once
V gene: TRBV7-3
J gene: TRBJ1-5
D gene: .
CDR3 DNA: TGTGCCAGCAGCTTAACGGTTGACCAGCCCCAGCATTTT
CDR3 protein: CASSLTVDQPQHF